Listed here are 17 T cell receptor beta chains from one sample, sequenced in a study of sequential checkpoint blockade in melanoma. The assay was immunoSEQ multiplex PCR, and TCRdb's table has in-frame clones only and misses some. The sample includes some 14,000 clones, approximately 80% of them seen just once. Treatment here: randomized to nivolumab then ipilimumab (arm A) or the reverse (arm B). Source: CD8+ T cells sorted from blood (inferred from file names), taken from a patient given nivolumab and ipilimumab in sequence. The receptors come from a human donor with melanoma.

This chain connects TRBV27 to TRBJ2-7, with unresolved D. CDR3 length equals 13 residues. Trimming removed 3 bases from V and 2 bases from J, with 8 bases in between. Per germline, CDR1 MNHEY and CDR2 SMNVEV (reference sequence). The CDR3 DNA reads TGTGCCAGCAGTTTCGTGCCAGCCTACGAGCAGTACTTC. Translating gives CASSFVPAYEQYF.

The rearrangement links TRBV5-1 to TRBJ2-1, with a possible D match to TRBD2 (6 bases). Germline CDR1 and CDR2: SGHRS and YFSETQ. There are 14 residues in the CDR3. V was shortened by 0 bases and J by 6 bases, with 10 bases between the two germline ends. DNA of the CDR3: TGCGCCAGCAGCTTGGGGGGGGTTCCCAATGAGCAGTTCTTC. Protein sequence: CASSLGGVPNEQFF.

V usage is TRBV27 and J usage is TRBJ1-2, with TRBD1 matching 7 bases. Germline V CDR1 and CDR2: MNHEY, SMNVEV (reference sequence). Germline trimming cut 7 bases from V and 4 bases from J; bases unmatched to any gene: 15. The CDR3 loop spans 16 amino acids. The CDR3 region has the DNA TGTGCCAGCACGACCTTCGGACAGGATCCTGCCTATGGCTACACCTTC. Encoded protein: CASTTFGQDPAYGYTF.

The chain carries TRBV30 and TRBJ2-1; 8 nucleotides align to TRBD2. Trimming removed 0 bases from V and 9 bases from J; junction bases left unmatched: 10. The CDR3 has 15 residues. CDR1 is GTSNPN, CDR2 SVGIG, per germline (reference sequence). Written as DNA, the CDR3 is TGTGCCTGGAGTGTAGGGGCGGGAGGTCGCAGTGAGCAGTTCTTC. It specifies CAWSVGAGGRSEQFF.

The chain has TRBV28 and TRBJ1-5, with 9 bases matching TRBD1. The CDR3 consists of 16 residues. Germline V CDR1 and CDR2: MDHEN, SYDVKM. J lost 4 bases, V lost 5 bases, and 9 bases had no gene match. The CDR3 DNA follows: TGTGCCAGCAGTGACATCAACAGGGGGCCTAATCAGCCCCAGCATTTT. This encodes CASSDINRGPNQPQHF.

This chain uses TRBV7-8 with TRBJ2-1; 9 bases map to TRBD2. Trimming cost V 2 bases and J 8 bases; bases outside gene matches: 10. Germline V gives CDR1 SGHVS, CDR2 FQNEAQ. The CDR3 covers 16 residues. The CDR3 bases are TGTGCCAGCAGCTTAAGGCTTAGCGGGGGAAGTTATGAGCAGTTCTTC. Translating it yields CASSLRLSGGSYEQFF.

The rearrangement links TRBV15 to TRBJ1-2; D might be TRBD1 (5 bases). The CDR3 contains 15 residues. Germline CDR1 is LNHNV and CDR2 is YYDKDF (reference sequence). V lost 3 bases, J lost 5 bases, and 16 bases lay in between. The CDR3 DNA follows: TGTGCCACCAGCAGGGGGGGGGAATCTCGGTATGGCTACACCTTC. It specifies CATSRGGESRYGYTF.

The rearrangement joins TRBV9 to TRBJ2-7; TRBD2 agrees at 7 bases. This CDR3 is built from 14 residues. Germline CDR1 and CDR2: SGDLS and YYNGEE. The V segment lost 2 bases and the J segment 7 bases; nucleotides outside the gene matches: 9. This chain's CDR3 is CASSVGGGRGEQYF. The CDR3 region has the DNA TGTGCCAGCAGCGTGGGAGGAGGGAGGGGTGAGCAGTACTTC. The whole variable domain, filled in from reference TRBV9 and TRBJ2-7, reads DSGVTQTPKHLITATGQRVTLRCSPRSGDLSVYWYQQSLDQGLQFLIQYYNGEERAKGNILERFSAQQFPDLHSELNLSSLELGDSALYFCASSVGGGRGEQYFGPGTRLTVT.

This clone was counted only a few times. A single base is all that separates this from a far larger clone, so a read error is likely. This sample also contains other DNA sequences that code for the same CDR3. V and J are TRBV7-9 and TRBJ2-5; TRBD2 might be the D (6 bases). CDR1 and CDR2 (germline): SEHNR, FQNEAQ (reference sequence). The CDR3 spans 15 residues. CDR3 in DNA: TGTGCAAGCAGCCCCCTTGCGGGATGGCGAAAGACCCAGTACTTC. Translating it yields CASSPLAGWRKTQYF.

The V and J genes are TRBV6-4 and TRBJ2-1; 8 nucleotides line up with TRBD2. Germline V CDR1 and CDR2: MRHNA, SNTAGT. Trimming removed 4 bases from V and 4 bases from J; junction bases left unmatched: 3. CDR3 length: 14 amino acids. The CDR3 DNA reads as TGTGCCAGCAGTGCATCTAGCGGGTACAATGAGCAGTTCTTC. Protein sequence: CASSASSGYNEQFF.

The rearrangement uses TRBV7-6 and TRBJ2-7, with 8 bases matching TRBD1. Unmatched junction bases numbered 7, after V lost 4 bases and J lost 2 bases. The germline V gene has CDR1 SGHVS and CDR2 FNYEAQ. The CDR3 extends over 15 amino acids. CDR3: CASSSGTGFTYEQYF. CDR3 coding DNA: TGTGCCAGCAGCTCCGGGACAGGTTTTACCTACGAGCAGTACTTC.

The chain has TRBV7-8 and TRBJ1-5; 9 positions agree with TRBD1. The V gene end was trimmed by 10 bases and the J gene end by 4 bases; junction bases not matched to a gene: 8. Germline V gene sequence: CDR1 SGHVS, CDR2 FQNEAQ. The CDR3 spans 14 residues. CDR3 DNA sequence: TGTGCCACTACGCCCGACAGGGGGAATCAGCCCCAGCATTTT. This codes for CATTPDRGNQPQHF.

V gene TRBV19 combines with J gene TRBJ2-3; D possibly corresponds to TRBD2 (5 bases). The CDR3 runs 12 residues. CDR1 is LNHDA, CDR2 SQIVND, per germline (reference sequence). V lost 8 bases, J lost 2 bases, and 8 bases lay in between. The CDR3 nucleotides read TGTGCCAGTCGGGAAGACACAGATACGCAGTATTTT. This encodes CASREDTDTQYF.

The chain joins TRBV5-6 to TRBJ2-1; 13 bases are a match to TRBD2. This CDR3 has 18 residues. The V and J ends lost 7 bases and 0 bases, in that order; junction bases with no gene match: 10. Germline CDR1 reads SGHDT; CDR2 reads YYEEEE. The CDR3 region has the DNA TGTGCCAGCGGACCGGGACTAGCGGGGCTTAGCTCCTACAATGAGCAGTTCTTC. Translated, it gives CASGPGLAGLSSYNEQFF. Combining the CDR3 with reference TRBV5-6 and TRBJ2-1 gives the whole variable domain DAGVTQSPTHLIKTRGQQVTLRCSPKSGHDTVSWYQQALGQGPQFIFQYYEEEERQRGNFPDRFSGHQFPNYSSELNVNALLLGDSALYLCASGPGLAGLSSYNEQFFGPGTRLTVL.

This chain uses TRBV29-1 with TRBJ2-5; 14 positions agree with TRBD2. The better agreement between TRBJ2-7 and the DNA end casts doubt on the J call. The CDR3 covers 16 residues. CDR1 is SQVTM and CDR2 is ANQGSEA in the germline V gene. The CDR3 loop reads CSGSGTSGSDSYEQYF. CDR3 nucleotides: TGCAGCGGATCCGGGACTAGCGGGAGTGATTCCTACGAGCAGTACTTC.

CDR3 protein: CASSLGPQGDPSYEQYF. CDR3 bases: TGTGCCAGCAGCTTGGGGCCACAGGGGGATCCCTCCTACGAGCAGTACTTC. The chain joins TRBV5-6 to TRBJ2-7, with TRBD1 matching over 8 bases. Germline V CDR1 and CDR2: SGHDT, YYEEEE. CDR3 length equals 17 residues. The V segment lost 0 bases and the J segment 0 bases; nucleotides outside the gene matches: 8.

The chain joins TRBV5-6 to TRBJ2-5, with D perhaps TRBD1 (5 bases). The last part of the DNA fits TRBJ2-7 better; the J call may be wrong. Germline CDR1 and CDR2: SGHDT and YYEEEE. The CDR3 spans 13 residues. The CDR3 DNA is TGTGCCAGCAGCTTACCAGGGCGATACGAGCAGTACTTC. The encoded protein is CASSLPGRYEQYF.